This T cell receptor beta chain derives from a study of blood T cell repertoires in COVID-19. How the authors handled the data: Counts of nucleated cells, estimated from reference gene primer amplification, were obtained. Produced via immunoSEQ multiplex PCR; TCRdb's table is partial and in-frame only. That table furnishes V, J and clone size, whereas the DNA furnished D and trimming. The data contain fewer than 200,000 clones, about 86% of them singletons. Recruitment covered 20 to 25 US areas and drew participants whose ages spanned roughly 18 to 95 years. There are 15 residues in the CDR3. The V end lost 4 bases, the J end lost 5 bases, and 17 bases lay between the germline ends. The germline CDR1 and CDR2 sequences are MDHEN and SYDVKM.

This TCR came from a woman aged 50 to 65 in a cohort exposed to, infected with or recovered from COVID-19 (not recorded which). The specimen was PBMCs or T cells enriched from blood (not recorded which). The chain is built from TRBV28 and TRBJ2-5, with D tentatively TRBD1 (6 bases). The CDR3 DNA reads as TGTGCCAGCAGTTCTACAGGGAGCTCCGGGGAGACCCAGTACTTC. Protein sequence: CASSSTGSSGETQYF.